Following are 2 T cell receptor beta chains from one sample sequenced in a study of blood T cell repertoires in COVID-19. Some clones are missing from TCRdb's copy, which holds only in-frame ones; the method was immunoSEQ multiplex PCR. The table lists a few hundred thousand clones, about 89% of them singletons. Sequencing was carried out using peripheral blood. These receptors all stem from a man aged 30 to 45 with acute or convalescent COVID-19.

The J gene is TRBJ2-3, the V gene TRBV28, with TRBD1 as a possible D gene (6 bases). The V end lost 2 bases, the J end lost 6 bases, and 9 bases lay between the germline ends. Germline V gene lookup returns CDR1 MDHEN and CDR2 SYDVKM. This CDR3 is built from 13 residues. CDR3 bases: TGTGCCAGCAGTTTAACAGGGTCGGATACGCAGTATTTT. Translation gives CASSLTGSDTQYF.

A single count supports this clone. The chain employs TRBV5-6 and TRBJ1-2, with D perhaps matching TRBD1 (6 bases). Trimming took 0 bases from V and 8 from J, leaving 17 bases between them. CDR1 is SGHDT and CDR2 is YYEEEE in the germline V gene. CDR3 length equals 15 residues. CDR3 region: CASSLVWSGESGYTF. Written as DNA, the CDR3 is TGTGCCAGCAGCTTGGTGTGGTCAGGGGAGAGCGGCTACACCTTC.